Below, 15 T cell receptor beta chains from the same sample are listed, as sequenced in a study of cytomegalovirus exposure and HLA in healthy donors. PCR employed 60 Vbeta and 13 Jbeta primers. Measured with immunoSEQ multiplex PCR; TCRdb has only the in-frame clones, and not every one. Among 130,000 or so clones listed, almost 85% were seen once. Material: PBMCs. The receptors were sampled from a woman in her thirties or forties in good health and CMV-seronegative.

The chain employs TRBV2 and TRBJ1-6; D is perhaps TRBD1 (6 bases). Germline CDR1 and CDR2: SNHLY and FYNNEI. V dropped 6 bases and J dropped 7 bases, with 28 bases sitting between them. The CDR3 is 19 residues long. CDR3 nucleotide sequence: TGTGCCAGCAGGTCCGGCGGCCCATTTGGTCTTGGGGGCAATTCACCCCTCCACTTT. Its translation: CASRSGGPFGLGGNSPLHF.

The CDR3 loop reads CASSPGDYNEQFF. In DNA, the CDR3 is TGTGCCAGCAGTCCCGGGGACTACAATGAGCAGTTCTTC. The rearrangement links TRBV28 to TRBJ2-1; maybe TRBD2 (5 bases). The germline V gene has CDR1 MDHEN and CDR2 SYDVKM. V gave up 5 bases and J gave up 3 bases, with 8 bases separating them. The CDR3 has 13 residues.

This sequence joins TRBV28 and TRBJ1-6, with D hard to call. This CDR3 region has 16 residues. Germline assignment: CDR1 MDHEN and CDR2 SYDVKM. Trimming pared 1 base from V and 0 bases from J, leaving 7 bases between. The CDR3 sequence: CASSLYAGSYNSPLHF. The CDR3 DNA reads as TGTGCCAGCAGTTTATATGCCGGCTCCTATAATTCACCCCTCCACTTT.

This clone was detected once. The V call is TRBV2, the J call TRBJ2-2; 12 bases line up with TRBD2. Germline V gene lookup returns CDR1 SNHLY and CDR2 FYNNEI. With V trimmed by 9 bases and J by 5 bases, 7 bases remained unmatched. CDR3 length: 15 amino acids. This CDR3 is CASQRGTSGTGELFF. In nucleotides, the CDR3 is TGTGCCAGTCAAAGGGGGACTAGCGGGACCGGGGAGCTGTTTTTT.

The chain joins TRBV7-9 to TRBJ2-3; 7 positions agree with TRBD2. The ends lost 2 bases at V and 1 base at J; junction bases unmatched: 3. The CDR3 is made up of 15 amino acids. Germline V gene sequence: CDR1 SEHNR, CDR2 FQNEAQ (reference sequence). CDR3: CASSLSAGGTDTQYF. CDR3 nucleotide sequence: TGTGCCAGCAGCTTATCTGCGGGAGGCACAGATACGCAGTATTTT.

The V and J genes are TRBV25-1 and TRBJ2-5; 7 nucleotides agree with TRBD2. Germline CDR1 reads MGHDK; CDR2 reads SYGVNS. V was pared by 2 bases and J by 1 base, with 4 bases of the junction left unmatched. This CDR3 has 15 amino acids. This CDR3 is CASSEGGVSQETQYF. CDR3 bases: TGTGCCAGCAGTGAAGGGGGGGTATCCCAAGAGACCCAGTACTTC.

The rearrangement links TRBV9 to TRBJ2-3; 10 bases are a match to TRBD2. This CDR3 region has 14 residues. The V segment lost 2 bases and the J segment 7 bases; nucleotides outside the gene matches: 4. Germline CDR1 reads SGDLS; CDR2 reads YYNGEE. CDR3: CASSVALAGHTQYF. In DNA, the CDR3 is TGTGCCAGCAGCGTGGCACTAGCGGGACATACGCAGTATTTT. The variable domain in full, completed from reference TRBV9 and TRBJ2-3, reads DSGVTQTPKHLITATGQRVTLRCSPRSGDLSVYWYQQSLDQGLQFLIQYYNGEERAKGNILERFSAQQFPDLHSELNLSSLELGDSALYFCASSVALAGHTQYFGPGTRLTVL.

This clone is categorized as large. In DNA, the CDR3 is TGTGCCAGCAGGCGGGATTCGAGCAATCAGCCCCAGCATTTT. This sequence encodes CASRRDSSNQPQHF. The rearrangement joins TRBV6-6 to TRBJ1-5, with D uncertain. CDR3 length equals 14 residues. The V end lost 6 bases, the J end lost 1 base, and 10 bases lay between the germline ends. Germline V gives CDR1 MNHNY, CDR2 SVGAGI (reference sequence).

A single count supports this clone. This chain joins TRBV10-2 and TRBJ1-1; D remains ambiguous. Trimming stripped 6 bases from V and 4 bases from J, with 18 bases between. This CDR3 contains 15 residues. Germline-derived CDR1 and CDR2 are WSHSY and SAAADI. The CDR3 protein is CASSLARALGTEAFF. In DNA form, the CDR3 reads TGCGCCAGCAGCCTGGCGAGGGCCCTCGGCACTGAAGCTTTCTTT.

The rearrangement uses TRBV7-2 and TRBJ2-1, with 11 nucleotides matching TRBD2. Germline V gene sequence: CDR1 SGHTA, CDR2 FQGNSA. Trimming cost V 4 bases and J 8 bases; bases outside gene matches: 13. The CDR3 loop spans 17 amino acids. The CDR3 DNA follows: TGTGCCAGCAGCTCTGCCCAACTAGCGGGAGTTAGCTATGAGCAGTTCTTC. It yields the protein CASSSAQLAGVSYEQFF.

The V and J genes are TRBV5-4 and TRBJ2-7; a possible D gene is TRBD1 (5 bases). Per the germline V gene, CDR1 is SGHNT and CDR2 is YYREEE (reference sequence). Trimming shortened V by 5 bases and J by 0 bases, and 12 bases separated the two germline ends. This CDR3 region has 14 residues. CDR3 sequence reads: CASSSDGHSYEQYF. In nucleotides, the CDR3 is TGTGCCAGCAGTTCTGACGGACACTCCTACGAGCAGTACTTC.

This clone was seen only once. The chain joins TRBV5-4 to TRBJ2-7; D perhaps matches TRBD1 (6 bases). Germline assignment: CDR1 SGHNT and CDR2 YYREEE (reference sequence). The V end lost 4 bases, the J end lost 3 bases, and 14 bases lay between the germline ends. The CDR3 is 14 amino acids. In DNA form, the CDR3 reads TGTGCCAGCAGCCTGGGGACATCCTTCTACGAGCAGTACTTC. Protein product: CASSLGTSFYEQYF.

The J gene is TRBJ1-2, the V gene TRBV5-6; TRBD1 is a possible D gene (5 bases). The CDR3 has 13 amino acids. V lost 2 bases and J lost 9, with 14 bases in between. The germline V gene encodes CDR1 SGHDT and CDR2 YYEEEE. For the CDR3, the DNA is TGTGCCAGCAGCTTTCAGGGTGCGGTTCGCTACACCTTC. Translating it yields CASSFQGAVRYTF.

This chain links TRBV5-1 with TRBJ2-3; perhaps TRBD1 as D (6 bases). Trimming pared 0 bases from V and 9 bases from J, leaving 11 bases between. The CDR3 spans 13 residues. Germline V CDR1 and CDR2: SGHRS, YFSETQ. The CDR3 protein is CASSLEQGGTQYF. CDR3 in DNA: TGCGCCAGCAGCTTGGAACAGGGTGGGACGCAGTATTTT.

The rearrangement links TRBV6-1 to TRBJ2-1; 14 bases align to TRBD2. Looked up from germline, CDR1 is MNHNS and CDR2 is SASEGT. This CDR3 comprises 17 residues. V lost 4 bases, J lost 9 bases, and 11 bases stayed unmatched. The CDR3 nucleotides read TGTGCCAGCAGTGCGATCAGACTAGCGGGAGGGCCGAGTGAGCAGTTCTTC. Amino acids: CASSAIRLAGGPSEQFF.